A few counts support the clone carrying this T cell receptor beta chain. The antigen remains unidentified. These data originate in a study of early T cells in non-severe SARS-CoV-2 infection. Study context: From unsorted whole blood, bulk RNA was sequenced, and the chains remained unpaired.

Findings and limits, study-wide: VDJdb-based matching was biased toward anti-spike CD8 responses and missed private and CD4 specificities.

The germline V gene encodes CDR1 LGHDT and CDR2 YNNKEL (reference sequence). There are 16 residues in the CDR3. V shed 0 bases and J shed 0 bases, with 11 bases lying between them. The library protocol tagged individual cDNA molecules with unique molecular identifiers. From the 5' RACE reads, TCRdb called clonotypes with MiXCR, one entry per CDR3 protein. Among 60,000 to 70,000 distinct CDR3 sequences listed, about 4.9% were seen once. The sequence derives from an adult who was a healthcare worker with PCR-confirmed SARS-CoV-2 infection or an uninfected control (not recorded which). Sequenced material: whole blood. This sequence joins TRBV3-1 and TRBJ2-5; D might be TRBD1 (5 bases). The CDR3 DNA sequence: TGTGCCAGCAGCCAAGACCGTCGACAGAACCAAGAGACCCAGTACTTC. Translated: CASSQDRRQNQETQYF.